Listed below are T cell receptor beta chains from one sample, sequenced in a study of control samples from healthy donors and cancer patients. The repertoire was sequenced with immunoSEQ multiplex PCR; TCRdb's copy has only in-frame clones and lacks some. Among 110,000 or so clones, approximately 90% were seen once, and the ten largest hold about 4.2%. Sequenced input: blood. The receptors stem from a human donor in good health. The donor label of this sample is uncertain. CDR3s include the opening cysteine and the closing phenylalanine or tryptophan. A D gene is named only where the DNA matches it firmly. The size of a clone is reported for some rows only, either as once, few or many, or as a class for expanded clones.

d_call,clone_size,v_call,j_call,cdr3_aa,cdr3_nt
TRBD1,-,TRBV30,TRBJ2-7,CAWNDRVFNEQYF,TGTGCCTGGAACGACAGGGTGTTCAACGAGCAGTACTTC
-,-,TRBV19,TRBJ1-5,CASSTSYSNQPQHF,TGTGCCAGTAGTACCAGTTACAGCAATCAGCCCCAGCATTTT
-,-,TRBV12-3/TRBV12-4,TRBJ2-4,CASRRPLGNIQYF,TGTGCCAGCAGACGTCCCCTCGGGAACATTCAGTACTTC
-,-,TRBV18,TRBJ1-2,CASSPLVEDYGYTF,TGTGCCAGCTCACCGCTGGTTGAAGACTATGGCTACACCTTC
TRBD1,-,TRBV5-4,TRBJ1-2,CASRSRDRGLPGAGYTF,TGTGCCAGCAGGTCGAGGGACAGGGGGCTGCCCGGAGCTGGCTACACCTTC
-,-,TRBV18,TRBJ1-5,CASSQGGSYSNQPQHF,TGTGCCAGCTCACAGGGGGGGTCATATAGCAATCAGCCCCAGCATTTT
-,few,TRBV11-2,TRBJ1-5,CASSPTGINQPQHF,TGTGCCAGCAGCCCCACGGGTATCAATCAGCCCCAGCATTTT
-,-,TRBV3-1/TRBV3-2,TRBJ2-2,CARSRLGGAGPGELFF,TGTGCCCGCAGTCGACTAGGGGGGGCCGGGCCCGGGGAGCTGTTTTTT
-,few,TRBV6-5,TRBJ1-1,CASSSKADLGAFF,TGTGCCAGCAGCTCAAAGGCGGACTTAGGAGCTTTCTTT
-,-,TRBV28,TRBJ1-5,CASSFGSQPQHF,TGTGCCAGCAGTTTTGGCAGCCAGCCCCAGCATTTT
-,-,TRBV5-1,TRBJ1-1,CASSPQGGGVNTEAFF,TGCGCCAGCAGCCCCCAAGGGGGAGGGGTCAACACTGAAGCTTTCTTT
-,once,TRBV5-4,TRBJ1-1,CASSFWTENTEAFF,TGTGCCAGCAGCTTTTGGACAGAGAACACTGAAGCTTTCTTT
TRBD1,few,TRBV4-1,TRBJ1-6,CASSQEARQGGNSPLHF,TGCGCCAGCAGCCAAGAGGCCAGACAGGGTGGTAATTCACCCCTCCACTTT
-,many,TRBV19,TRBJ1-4,CASSYPTGPSNEKLFF,TGTGCCAGTAGTTATCCCACAGGTCCATCTAATGAAAAACTGTTTTTT
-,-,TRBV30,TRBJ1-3,CAWSYFSGNTIYF,TGTGCCTGGAGTTATTTCTCTGGAAACACCATATATTTT
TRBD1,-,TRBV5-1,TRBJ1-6,CASSLLTGGGPPLHF,TGCGCCAGCAGCTTGTTGACAGGGGGCGGCCCACCCCTCCACTTT
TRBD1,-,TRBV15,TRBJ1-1,CATSRDIQGANEAFF,TGTGCCACCAGCAGAGATATCCAGGGGGCGAATGAAGCTTTCTTT
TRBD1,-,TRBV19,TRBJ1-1,CASSNLDRGRTEAFF,TGTGCCAGTAGTAACCTGGACAGGGGAAGGACTGAAGCTTTCTTT
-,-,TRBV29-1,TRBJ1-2,CSGGTSSGYTF,TGCAGCGGCGGGACTTCATCTGGCTACACCTTC
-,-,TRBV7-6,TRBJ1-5,CASSLSVSIMKYQPQHF,TGTGCCAGCAGCTTAAGCGTCTCGATCATGAAGTATCAGCCCCAGCATTTT
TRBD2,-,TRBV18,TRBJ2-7,CASSPGSGRAYEQYF,TGTGCCAGCTCACCCGGCTCCGGGAGGGCCTACGAGCAGTACTTC
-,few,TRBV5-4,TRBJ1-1,CASGVWPEAFF,TGTGCCAGCGGGGTTTGGCCTGAAGCTTTCTTT
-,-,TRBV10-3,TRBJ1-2,CAISDPDSSGYTF,TGTGCCATCAGTGACCCGGACAGCTCTGGCTACACCTTC
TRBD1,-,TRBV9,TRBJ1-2,CASSVDAGGNYGYTF,TGTGCCAGCAGCGTAGACGCAGGGGGTAACTATGGCTACACCTTC
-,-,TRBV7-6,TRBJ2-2,CASSLASGARGRGELFF,TGTGCCAGCAGCTTAGCGAGTGGAGCACGGGGGCGCGGGGAGCTGTTTTTT
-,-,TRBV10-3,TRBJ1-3,CAISDRGGGNTIYF,TGTGCCATCAGTGACAGGGGAGGTGGAAACACCATATATTTT
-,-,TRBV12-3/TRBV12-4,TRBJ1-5,CASKTVNQPQHF,TGTGCCAGCAAGACAGTCAATCAGCCCCAGCATTTT
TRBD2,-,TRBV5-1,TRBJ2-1,CASSFGSTSFNEQFF,TGCGCCAGCAGCTTTGGGTCGACTAGCTTCAATGAGCAGTTCTTC
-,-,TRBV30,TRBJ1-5,CAWSSGRPNQPQHF,TGTGCCTGGAGCTCGGGCAGGCCGAATCAGCCCCAGCATTTT
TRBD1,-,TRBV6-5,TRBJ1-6,CASSLGQGYRSPLHF,TGTGCCAGCAGTTTGGGACAGGGGTATCGTTCACCCCTCCACTTT
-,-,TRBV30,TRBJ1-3,CAWRSWHRSDTIYF,TGTGCCTGGAGGTCGTGGCACAGGTCTGACACCATATATTTT
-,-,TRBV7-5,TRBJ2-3,CARSLGTGGDTQYF,TGTGCCAGAAGCCTGGGGACAGGGGGTGATACGCAGTATTTT
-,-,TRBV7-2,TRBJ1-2,CASSTGAGDGYTF,TGTGCCAGCAGCACCGGGGCGGGGGATGGCTACACCTTC
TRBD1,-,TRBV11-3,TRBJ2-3,CASSSGTVSTDTQYF,TGTGCCAGCAGCTCCGGGACAGTGAGCACAGATACGCAGTATTTT
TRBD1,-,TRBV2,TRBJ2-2,CASSADRGHTGELFF,TGTGCCAGCAGCGCCGACAGGGGACACACCGGGGAGCTGTTTTTT
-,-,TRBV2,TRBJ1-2,CASSEVTGQHYGYTF,TGTGCCAGCAGTGAAGTAACAGGCCAGCACTATGGCTACACCTTC
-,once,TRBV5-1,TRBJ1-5,CASSSRGASNQPQHF,TGCGCCAGCAGCTCCCGGGGCGCTAGCAATCAGCCCCAGCATTTT
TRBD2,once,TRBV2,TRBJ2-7,CASLGLAGGYEQYF,TGTGCCAGCCTCGGACTAGCGGGGGGCTACGAGCAGTACTTC
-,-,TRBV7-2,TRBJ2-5,CASNSGGRGETQYF,TGTGCCAGCAATAGTGGGGGGCGGGGAGAGACCCAGTACTTC
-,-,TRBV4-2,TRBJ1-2,CASSQELDNYGYTF,TGTGCCAGCAGCCAAGAATTGGATAACTATGGCTACACCTTC
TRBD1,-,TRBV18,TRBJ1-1,CASSHWDRGPLNTEAFF,TGTGCCAGCTCACACTGGGACAGGGGTCCACTGAACACTGAAGCTTTCTTT
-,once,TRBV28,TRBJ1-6,CASTLEAGANSPLHF,TGTGCCAGCACCTTAGAGGCGGGGGCAAATTCACCCCTCCACTTT
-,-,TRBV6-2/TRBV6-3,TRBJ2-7,CASSYLGYYEQYF,TGTGCCAGCAGTTACTTGGGTTACTACGAGCAGTACTTC
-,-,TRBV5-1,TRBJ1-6,CASGPGANSPLHF,TGCGCCAGCGGTCCCGGGGCCAATTCACCCCTCCACTTT